The rows below give T cell receptor beta chains drawn from one sample of a study of beta chain features in type 1 diabetes. Libraries were prepared by immunoSEQ multiplex PCR; TCRdb keeps only in-frame clonotypes and omits some of them. This sample has over 150,000 clones, with roughly 8% found just once. Sequenced input: central memory CD4+ T cells from blood. These receptors were collected from a man younger than 30 in good health. CDR3s include the opening cysteine and the closing phenylalanine or tryptophan. D genes are given only for firm matches. For some rows the clone size is stated as once, few or many, or as a class when expanded; others skip it.

d_call	j_call	clone_size	v_call	cdr3_nt	cdr3_aa
NA	TRBJ2-1	NA	TRBV11-2	TGTGCCAGCAGCTTAGATAGCCGGTCCCTATACAATGAGCAGTTCTTC	CASSLDSRSLYNEQFF
NA	TRBJ2-5	many	TRBV21-1	TGTGCCAGCAGCAAAGCGGACGGGGGGACCCAGTACTTC	CASSKADGGTQYF
NA	TRBJ1-1	NA	TRBV6-1	TGTGCCAGCAGTGAACCCGGACAGCTGAACACTGAAGCTTTCTTT	CASSEPGQLNTEAFF
NA	TRBJ1-2	NA	TRBV7-9	TGTGCCAGCAGCCTTAACAGGGTTAACTATGGCTACACCTTC	CASSLNRVNYGYTF
NA	TRBJ2-1	few	TRBV7-8	TGTGCCAGCAGTTTTGATAGCTCCTACAATGAGCAGTTCTTC	CASSFDSSYNEQFF
NA	TRBJ1-1	NA	TRBV6-6	TGTGCCAGCAGTTACTCTAAGAACACTGAAGCTTTCTTT	CASSYSKNTEAFF
TRBD2	TRBJ2-1	few	TRBV18	TGTGCCAGCTCACCACGACTAGCGAATAACAATGAGCAGTTCTTC	CASSPRLANNNEQFF
NA	TRBJ2-5	many	TRBV2	TGTGCCAGCAGTGAATCGGTAGAGACCCAGTACTTC	CASSESVETQYF
NA	TRBJ1-4	many	TRBV29-1	TGCAGCGTCACTCAGCGGTGGCTGATTAATGAAAAACTGTTTTTT	CSVTQRWLINEKLFF
NA	TRBJ2-3	NA	TRBV7-9	TGTGCCAGCAGCTTAGACCTGGGGGCGGATACGCAGTATTTT	CASSLDLGADTQYF
TRBD1	TRBJ2-7	few	TRBV28	TGTGCCAGCAGTTTCGCCGGGACAGGGATCTCCGAGCAGTACTTC	CASSFAGTGISEQYF
TRBD1	TRBJ1-3	few	TRBV5-6	TGTGCCAGCAACAAGATCAATAACAGGGGAGTCTCTGGAAACACCATATATTTT	CASNKINNRGVSGNTIYF
TRBD1	TRBJ1-2	NA	TRBV5-6	TGTGCCAGCAGCTCCTATGACAGGGTCTATGGCTACACCTTC	CASSSYDRVYGYTF
NA	TRBJ2-2	few	TRBV5-1	TGCGCCAGCAGCCCGGGTATGTCCAACACCGGGGAGCTGTTTTTT	CASSPGMSNTGELFF
TRBD1	TRBJ2-6	many	TRBV10-3	TGTGCCATCAGCGGACAGGGGGCGCCTGGGGCCAACGTCCTGACTTTC	CAISGQGAPGANVLTF
TRBD2	TRBJ2-2	few	TRBV7-2	TGTGCCAGCAGATACGGGGGGGCCACCGGGGAGCTGTTTTTT	CASRYGGATGELFF
TRBD1	TRBJ2-7	NA	TRBV18	TGTGCCAGCTCACCTACTAGACAGGGGGCCCACGAGCAGTACTTC	CASSPTRQGAHEQYF
NA	TRBJ2-5	many	TRBV7-9	TGTGCCAGCAGCTTTGGCAGGAGGGAGACCCAGTACTTC	CASSFGRRETQYF
NA	TRBJ2-7	NA	TRBV7-8	TGTGCCAGCACTTCCCAAGTACTCTACGAGCAGTACTTC	CASTSQVLYEQYF
NA	TRBJ2-1	many	TRBV5-4	TGTGCCAGCAGCTTCCGTTCGAATGAGCAGTTCTTC	CASSFRSNEQFF
NA	TRBJ1-1	NA	TRBV4-3	TGCGCCAGCAGCCAAGACACAGATATGAACACTGAAGCTTTCTTT	CASSQDTDMNTEAFF
TRBD1	TRBJ2-1	NA	TRBV5-1	TGCGCCAGCAGCCCACAGGGGGTAAGGTCCTACAATGAGCAGTTCTTC	CASSPQGVRSYNEQFF
TRBD1	TRBJ1-2	few	TRBV30	TGTGCCTGGAGTTTACTACAGGGGGGCTATGGCTACACCTTC	CAWSLLQGGYGYTF
NA	TRBJ2-3	few	TRBV2	TGTGCCAGCGGCCCCCAGAGCGGTACGCAGTATTTT	CASGPQSGTQYF
NA	TRBJ2-7	few	TRBV18	TGTGCCAGCTCATCCCCATTAGACGAGCAGTACTTC	CASSSPLDEQYF
NA	TRBJ1-2	few	TRBV9	TGTGCCAGCAGCGTAGGGGGCTCCTATGGCTACACCTTC	CASSVGGSYGYTF
TRBD1	TRBJ1-5	many	TRBV27	TGTGCCAGCAGTGCGGACAGGGCTGGCCAGCCCCAGCATTTT	CASSADRAGQPQHF
NA	TRBJ1-4	NA	TRBV28	TGTGCCAGCAGTACTGCCTCGACAGCAACTAATGAAAAACTGTTTTTT	CASSTASTATNEKLFF
TRBD2	TRBJ2-3	NA	TRBV7-6	TGTGCCAGCAGCTTAGGGGACACGGGGGGGATACGAGATACGCAGTATTTT	CASSLGDTGGIRDTQYF
TRBD1	TRBJ1-1	many	TRBV5-4	TGTGCCAGCAGCTCGGACAGGGTATCAGCTTTCTTT	CASSSDRVSAFF
NA	TRBJ1-5	few	TRBV28	TGTGCCAGCAGCTACCGATACGAGGATCAGCCCCAGCATTTT	CASSYRYEDQPQHF
TRBD1	TRBJ2-2	few	TRBV18	TGTGCCAGCTCCCCCTGGACAGGGGACACCGGGGAGCTGTTTTTT	CASSPWTGDTGELFF
TRBD1	TRBJ2-2	few	TRBV7-2	TGTGCCAGCATTGCTAGGGCCGGGACAGGGAGATGGAACACCGGGGAGCTGTTTTTT	CASIARAGTGRWNTGELFF
NA	TRBJ1-4	NA	TRBV5-1	TGCGCCAGCAGGTCAGGCCTTAATGAAAAACTGTTTTTT	CASRSGLNEKLFF
NA	TRBJ1-1	NA	TRBV5-4	TGTGCCAGCAGCGACCCGAACGGGGGGCTGGCCACTGAAGCTTTCTTT	CASSDPNGGLATEAFF
TRBD1	TRBJ1-5	few	TRBV5-1	TGCGCCAGCAGCTACGGGACAGGGCATCAGCCCCAGCATTTT	CASSYGTGHQPQHF
NA	TRBJ1-1	few	TRBV7-3	TGTGCCAGCAGCTTATCGGGGAACACTGAAGCTTTCTTT	CASSLSGNTEAFF
NA	TRBJ2-3	NA	TRBV4-2	TGTGCCAGCAGCTTGGGAGTTACAGCAGATACGCAGTATTTT	CASSLGVTADTQYF
TRBD2	TRBJ2-3	few	TRBV19	TGTGCCAGTAGTATAGCGGGGGGATCAGGTACGCAGTATTTT	CASSIAGGSGTQYF
NA	TRBJ2-3	NA	TRBV21-1	TGTGCCAGCAGCAAAACCCTAGCGGCTTCTTGGTATACGCAGTATTTT	CASSKTLAASWYTQYF